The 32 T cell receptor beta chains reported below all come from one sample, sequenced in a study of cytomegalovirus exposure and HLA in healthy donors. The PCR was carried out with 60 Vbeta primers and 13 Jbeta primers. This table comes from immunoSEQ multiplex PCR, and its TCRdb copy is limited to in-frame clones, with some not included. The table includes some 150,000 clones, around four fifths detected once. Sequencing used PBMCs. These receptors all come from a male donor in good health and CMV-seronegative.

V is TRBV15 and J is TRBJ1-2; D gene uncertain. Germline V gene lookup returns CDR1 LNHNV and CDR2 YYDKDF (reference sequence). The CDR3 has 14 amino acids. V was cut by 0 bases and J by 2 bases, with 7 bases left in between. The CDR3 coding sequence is TGTGCCACCAGCAGAGAGGCGAGGAACTATGGCTACACCTTC. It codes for CATSREARNYGYTF.

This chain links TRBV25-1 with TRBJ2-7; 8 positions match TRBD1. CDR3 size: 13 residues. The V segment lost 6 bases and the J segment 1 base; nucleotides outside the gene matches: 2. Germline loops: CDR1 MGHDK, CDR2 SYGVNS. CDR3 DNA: TGTGCCAGCAGGGGACAGGAATCCTACGAGCAGTACTTC. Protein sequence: CASRGQESYEQYF.

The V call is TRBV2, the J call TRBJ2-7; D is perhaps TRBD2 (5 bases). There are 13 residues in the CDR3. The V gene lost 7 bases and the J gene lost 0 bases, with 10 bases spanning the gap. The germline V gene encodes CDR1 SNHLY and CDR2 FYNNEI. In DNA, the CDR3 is TGTGCCAGCATGGCCCGGGACTCCTACGAGCAGTACTTC. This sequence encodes CASMARDSYEQYF.

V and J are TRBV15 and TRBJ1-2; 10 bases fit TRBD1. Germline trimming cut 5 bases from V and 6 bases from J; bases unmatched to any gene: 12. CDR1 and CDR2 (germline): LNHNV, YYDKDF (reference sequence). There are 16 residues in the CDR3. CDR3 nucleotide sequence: TGTGCCACCAGCCTGAGGAGACAGGGGGCTTTGAATGGCTACACCTTC. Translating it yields CATSLRRQGALNGYTF.

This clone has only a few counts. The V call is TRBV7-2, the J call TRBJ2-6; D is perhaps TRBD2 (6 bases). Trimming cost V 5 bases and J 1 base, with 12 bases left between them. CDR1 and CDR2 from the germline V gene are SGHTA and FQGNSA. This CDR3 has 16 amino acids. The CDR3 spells CASSPSGGSGANVLTF. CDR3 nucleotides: TGTGCCAGCAGCCCCTCTGGGGGGTCTGGGGCCAACGTCCTGACTTTC.

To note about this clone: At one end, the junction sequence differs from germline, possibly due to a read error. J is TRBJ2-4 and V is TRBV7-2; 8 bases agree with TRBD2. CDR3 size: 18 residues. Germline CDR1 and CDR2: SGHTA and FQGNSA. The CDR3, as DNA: TGTGCCAGCAGCTTAGCCGGGACTAGGGGGGTCGCCAAAAACAGTCAGTACTTC. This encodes CASSLAGTRGVAKNSQYF.

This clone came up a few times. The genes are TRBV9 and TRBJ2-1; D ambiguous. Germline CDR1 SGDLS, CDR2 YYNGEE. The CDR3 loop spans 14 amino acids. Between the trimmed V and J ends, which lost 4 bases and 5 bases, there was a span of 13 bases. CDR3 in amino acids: CASSPTVGNNEQFF. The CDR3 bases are TGTGCCAGCAGCCCGACGGTGGGCAACAATGAGCAGTTCTTC.

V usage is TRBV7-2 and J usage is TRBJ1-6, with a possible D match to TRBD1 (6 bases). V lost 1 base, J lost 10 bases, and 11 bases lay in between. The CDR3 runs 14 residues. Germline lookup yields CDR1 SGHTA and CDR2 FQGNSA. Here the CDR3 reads CASSLGTVPSPLHF. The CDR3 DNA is TGTGCCAGCAGCTTAGGGACAGTCCCCTCACCCCTCCACTTT.

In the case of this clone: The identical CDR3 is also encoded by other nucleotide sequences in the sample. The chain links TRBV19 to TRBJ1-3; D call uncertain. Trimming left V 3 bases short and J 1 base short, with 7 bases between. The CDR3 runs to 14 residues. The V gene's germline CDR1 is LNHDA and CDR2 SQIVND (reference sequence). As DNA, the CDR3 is TGTGCCAGTAGTATTGGAGGTTCTGGAAACACCATATATTTT. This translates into CASSIGGSGNTIYF.

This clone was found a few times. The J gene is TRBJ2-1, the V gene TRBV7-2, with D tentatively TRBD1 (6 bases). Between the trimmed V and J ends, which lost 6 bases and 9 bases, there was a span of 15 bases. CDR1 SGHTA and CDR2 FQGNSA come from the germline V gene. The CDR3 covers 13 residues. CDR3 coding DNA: TGTGCCAGCAGAGTAAGAGGGACACCTGAGCAGTTCTTC. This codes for CASRVRGTPEQFF.

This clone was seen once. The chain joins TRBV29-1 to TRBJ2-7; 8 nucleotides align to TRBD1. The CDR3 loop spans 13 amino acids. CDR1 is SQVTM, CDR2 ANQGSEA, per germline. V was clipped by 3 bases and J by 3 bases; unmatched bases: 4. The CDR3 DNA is TGCAGCGTTGAGCTAGGACAGGGCTACGAGCAGTACTTC. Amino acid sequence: CSVELGQGYEQYF.

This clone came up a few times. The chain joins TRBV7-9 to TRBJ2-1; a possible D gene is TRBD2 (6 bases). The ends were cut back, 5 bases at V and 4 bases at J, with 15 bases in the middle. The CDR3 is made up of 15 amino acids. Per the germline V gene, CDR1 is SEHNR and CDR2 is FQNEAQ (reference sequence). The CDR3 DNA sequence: TGTGCCAGCAGCCCGGGACTCAGCCTGTACAATGAGCAGTTCTTC. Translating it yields CASSPGLSLYNEQFF.

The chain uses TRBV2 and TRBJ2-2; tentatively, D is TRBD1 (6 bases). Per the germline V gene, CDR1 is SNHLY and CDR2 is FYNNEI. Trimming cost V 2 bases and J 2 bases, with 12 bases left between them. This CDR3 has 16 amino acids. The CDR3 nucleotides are TGTGCCAGCAGTGAACAGGGGACCCTAAACACCGGGGAGCTGTTTTTT. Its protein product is CASSEQGTLNTGELFF.

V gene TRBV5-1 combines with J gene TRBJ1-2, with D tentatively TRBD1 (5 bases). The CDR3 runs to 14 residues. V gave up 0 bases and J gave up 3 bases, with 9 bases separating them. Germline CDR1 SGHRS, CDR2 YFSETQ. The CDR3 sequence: CASSLGLTDYGYTF. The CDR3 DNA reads TGCGCCAGCAGCTTGGGTCTGACAGACTATGGCTACACCTTC.

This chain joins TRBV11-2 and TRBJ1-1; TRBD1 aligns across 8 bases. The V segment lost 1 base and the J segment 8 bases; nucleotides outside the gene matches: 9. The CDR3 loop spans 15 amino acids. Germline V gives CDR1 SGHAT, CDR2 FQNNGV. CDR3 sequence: CASSLGDRSGVEAFF. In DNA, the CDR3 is TGTGCCAGCAGCTTAGGGGACAGGTCGGGGGTCGAAGCTTTCTTT. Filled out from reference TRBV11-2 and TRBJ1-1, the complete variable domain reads EAGVAQSPRYKIIEKRQSVAFWCNPISGHATLYWYQQILGQGPKLLIQFQNNGVVDDSQLPKDRFSAERLKGVDSTLKIQPAKLEDSAVYLCASSLGDRSGVEAFFGQGTRLTVV.

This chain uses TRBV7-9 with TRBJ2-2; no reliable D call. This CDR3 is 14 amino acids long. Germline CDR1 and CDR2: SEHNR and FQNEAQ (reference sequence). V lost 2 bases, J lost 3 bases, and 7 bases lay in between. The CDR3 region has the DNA TGTGCCAGCAGCTTAATCGTTGACACCGGGGAGCTGTTTTTT. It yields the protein CASSLIVDTGELFF.

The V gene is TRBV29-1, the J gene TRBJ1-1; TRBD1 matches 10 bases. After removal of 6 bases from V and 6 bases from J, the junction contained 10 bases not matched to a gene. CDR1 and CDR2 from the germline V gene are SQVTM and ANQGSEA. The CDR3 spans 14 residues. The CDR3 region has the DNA TGCAGCGTCCAGGACAGGGGGAAGTTGTCTGAAGCTTTCTTT. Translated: CSVQDRGKLSEAFF.

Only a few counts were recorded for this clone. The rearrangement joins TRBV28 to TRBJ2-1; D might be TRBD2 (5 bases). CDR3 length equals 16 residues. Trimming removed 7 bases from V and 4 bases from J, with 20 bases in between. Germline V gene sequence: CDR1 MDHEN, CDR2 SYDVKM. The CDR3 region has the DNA TGTGCCAGCATCCCTCCGGGGAGCACCGCGTACAATGAGCAGTTCTTC. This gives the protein CASIPPGSTAYNEQFF.

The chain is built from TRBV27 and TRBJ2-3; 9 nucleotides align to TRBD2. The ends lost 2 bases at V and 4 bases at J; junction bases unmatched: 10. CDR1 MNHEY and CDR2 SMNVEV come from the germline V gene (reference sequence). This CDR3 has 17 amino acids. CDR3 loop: CASSLGLLAGAPDTQYF. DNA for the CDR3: TGTGCCAGCAGTTTAGGATTGTTAGCGGGAGCCCCAGATACGCAGTATTTT.

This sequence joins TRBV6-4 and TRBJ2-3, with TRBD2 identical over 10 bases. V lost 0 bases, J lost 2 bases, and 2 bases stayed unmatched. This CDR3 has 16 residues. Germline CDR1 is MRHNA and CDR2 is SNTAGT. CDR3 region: CASSDSSGRATDTQYF. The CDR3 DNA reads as TGTGCCAGCAGTGACTCGAGCGGGAGGGCCACAGATACGCAGTATTTT.

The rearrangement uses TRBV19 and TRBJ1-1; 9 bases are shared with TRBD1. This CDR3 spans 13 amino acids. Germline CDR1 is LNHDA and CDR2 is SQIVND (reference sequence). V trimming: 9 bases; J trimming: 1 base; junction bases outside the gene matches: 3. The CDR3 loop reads CASRGQGNTEAFF. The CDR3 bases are TGTGCCAGCCGGGGACAGGGGAACACTGAAGCTTTCTTT.

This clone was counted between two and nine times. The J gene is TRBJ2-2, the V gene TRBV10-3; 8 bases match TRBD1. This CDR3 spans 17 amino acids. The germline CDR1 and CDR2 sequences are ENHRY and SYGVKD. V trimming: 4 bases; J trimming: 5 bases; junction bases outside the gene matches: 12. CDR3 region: CAISAPGGGPPTGELFF. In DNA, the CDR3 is TGTGCCATCAGTGCCCCAGGGGGCGGTCCCCCGACCGGGGAGCTGTTTTTT.

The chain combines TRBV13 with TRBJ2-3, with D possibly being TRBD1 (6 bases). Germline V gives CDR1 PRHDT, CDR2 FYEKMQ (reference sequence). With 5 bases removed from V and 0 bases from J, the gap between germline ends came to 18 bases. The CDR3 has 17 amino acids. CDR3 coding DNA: TGTGCCAGCAGCCGGACAGCCTTTTTGTCTAGCACAGATACGCAGTATTTT. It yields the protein CASSRTAFLSSTDTQYF.

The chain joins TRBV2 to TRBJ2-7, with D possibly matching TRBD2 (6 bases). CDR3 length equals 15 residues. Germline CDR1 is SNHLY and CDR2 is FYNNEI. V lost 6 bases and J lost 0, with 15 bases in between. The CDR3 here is CASRPERGSSYEQYF. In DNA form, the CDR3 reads TGTGCCAGCAGGCCCGAACGGGGGAGCTCCTACGAGCAGTACTTC.

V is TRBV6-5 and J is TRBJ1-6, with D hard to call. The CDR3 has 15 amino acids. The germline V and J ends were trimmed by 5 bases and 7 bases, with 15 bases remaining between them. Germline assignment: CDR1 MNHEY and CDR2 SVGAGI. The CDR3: CASSTRGRENSPLHF. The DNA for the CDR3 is TGTGCCAGCAGTACTAGAGGGAGGGAGAATTCACCCCTCCACTTT.

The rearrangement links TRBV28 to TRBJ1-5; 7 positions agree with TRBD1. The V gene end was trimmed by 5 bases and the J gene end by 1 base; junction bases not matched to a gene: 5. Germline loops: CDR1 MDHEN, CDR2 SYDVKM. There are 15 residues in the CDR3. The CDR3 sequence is CASSPGTESNQPQHF. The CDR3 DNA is TGTGCCAGCAGTCCCGGGACAGAGAGCAATCAGCCCCAGCATTTT. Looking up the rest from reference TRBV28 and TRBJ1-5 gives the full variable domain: DVKVTQSSRYLVKRTGEKVFLECVQDMDHENMFWYRQDPGLGLRLIYFSYDVKMKEKGDIPEGYSVSREKKERFSLILESASTNQTSMYLCASSPGTESNQPQHFGDGTRLSIL.

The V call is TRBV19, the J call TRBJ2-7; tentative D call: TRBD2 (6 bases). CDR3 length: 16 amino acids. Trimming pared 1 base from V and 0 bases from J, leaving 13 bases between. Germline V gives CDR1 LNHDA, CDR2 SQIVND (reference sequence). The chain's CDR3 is CASSIGGTRNSYEQYF. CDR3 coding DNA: TGTGCCAGTAGTATAGGGGGGACTCGAAACTCCTACGAGCAGTACTTC.

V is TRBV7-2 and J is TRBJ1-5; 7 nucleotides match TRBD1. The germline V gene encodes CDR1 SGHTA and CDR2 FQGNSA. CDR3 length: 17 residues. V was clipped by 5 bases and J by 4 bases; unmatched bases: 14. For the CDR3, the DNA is TGTGCCAGCAGCAGGGGGCACACGGGGATGGGGAATCAGCCCCAGCATTTT. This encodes CASSRGHTGMGNQPQHF. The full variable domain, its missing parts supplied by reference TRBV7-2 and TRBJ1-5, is GAGVSQSPSNKVTEKGKDVELRCDPISGHTALYWYRQSLGQGLEFLIYFQGNSAPDKSGLPSDRFSAERTGGSVSTLTIQRTQQEDSAVYLCASSRGHTGMGNQPQHFGDGTRLSIL.

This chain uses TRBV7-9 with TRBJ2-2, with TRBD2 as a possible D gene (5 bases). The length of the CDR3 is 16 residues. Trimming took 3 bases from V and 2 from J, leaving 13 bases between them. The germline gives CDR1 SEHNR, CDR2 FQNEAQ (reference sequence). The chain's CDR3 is CASSFPAEKNTGELFF. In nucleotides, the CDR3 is TGTGCCAGCAGCTTCCCAGCGGAGAAAAACACCGGGGAGCTGTTTTTT.

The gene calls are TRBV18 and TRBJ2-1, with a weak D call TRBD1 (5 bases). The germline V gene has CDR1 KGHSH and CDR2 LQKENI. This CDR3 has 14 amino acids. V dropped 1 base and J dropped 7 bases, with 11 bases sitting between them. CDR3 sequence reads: CASSPQGQGNEQFF. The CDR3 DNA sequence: TGTGCCAGCTCACCACAGGGTCAGGGAAATGAGCAGTTCTTC. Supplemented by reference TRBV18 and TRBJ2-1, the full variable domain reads NAGVMQNPRHLVRRRGQEARLRCSPMKGHSHVYWYRQLPEEGLKFMVYLQKENIIDESGMPKERFSAEFPKEGPSILRIQQVVRGDSAAYFCASSPQGQGNEQFFGPGTRLTVL.

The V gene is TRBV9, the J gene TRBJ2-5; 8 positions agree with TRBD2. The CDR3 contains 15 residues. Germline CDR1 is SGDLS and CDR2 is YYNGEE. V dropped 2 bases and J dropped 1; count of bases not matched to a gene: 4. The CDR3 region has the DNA TGTGCCAGCAGCGTTACGGGAGGGGTCCAAGAGACCCAGTACTTC. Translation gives CASSVTGGVQETQYF. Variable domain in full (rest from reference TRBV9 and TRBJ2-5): DSGVTQTPKHLITATGQRVTLRCSPRSGDLSVYWYQQSLDQGLQFLIQYYNGEERAKGNILERFSAQQFPDLHSELNLSSLELGDSALYFCASSVTGGVQETQYFGPGTRLLVL.

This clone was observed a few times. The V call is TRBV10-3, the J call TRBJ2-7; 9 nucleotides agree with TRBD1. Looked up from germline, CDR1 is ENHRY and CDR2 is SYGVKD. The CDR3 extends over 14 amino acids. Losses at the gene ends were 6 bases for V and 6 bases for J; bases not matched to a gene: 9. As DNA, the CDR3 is TGTGCCATCAGGGAACAGGGGGCAGTACGCGAGCAGTACTTC. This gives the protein CAIREQGAVREQYF.